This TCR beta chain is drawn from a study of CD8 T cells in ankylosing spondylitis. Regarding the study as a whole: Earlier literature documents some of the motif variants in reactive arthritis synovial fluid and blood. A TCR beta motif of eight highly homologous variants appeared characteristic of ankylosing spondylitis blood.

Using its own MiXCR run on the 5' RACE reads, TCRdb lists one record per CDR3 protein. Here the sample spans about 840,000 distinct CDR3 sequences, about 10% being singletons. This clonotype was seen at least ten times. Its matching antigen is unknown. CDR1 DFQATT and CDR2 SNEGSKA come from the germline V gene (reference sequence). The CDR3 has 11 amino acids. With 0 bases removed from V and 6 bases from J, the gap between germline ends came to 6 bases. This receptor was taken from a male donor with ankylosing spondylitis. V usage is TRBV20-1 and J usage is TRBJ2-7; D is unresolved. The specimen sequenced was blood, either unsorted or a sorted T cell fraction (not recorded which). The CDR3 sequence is CSARDWPEQYF. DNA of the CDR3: TGCAGTGCTAGAGATTGGCCCGAGCAGTACTTC.